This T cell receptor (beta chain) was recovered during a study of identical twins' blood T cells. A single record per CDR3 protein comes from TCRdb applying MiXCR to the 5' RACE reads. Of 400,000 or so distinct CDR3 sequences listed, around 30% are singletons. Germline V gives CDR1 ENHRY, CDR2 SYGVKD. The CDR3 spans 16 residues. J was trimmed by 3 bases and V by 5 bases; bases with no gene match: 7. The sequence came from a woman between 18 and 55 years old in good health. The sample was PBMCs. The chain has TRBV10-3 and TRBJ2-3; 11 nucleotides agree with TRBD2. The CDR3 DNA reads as TGTGCCATCAGTCTCACTAGCGGGGGAGGAACAGATACGCAGTATTTT. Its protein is CAISLTSGGGTDTQYF.